Below are 24 T cell receptor beta chains sequenced from a single sample in a study of CD8 T cells in ankylosing spondylitis. TCRdb reanalysed the 5' RACE reads using MiXCR and keeps one entry per CDR3 protein. Among a few hundred thousand distinct CDR3 sequences listed, roughly a tenth were seen once. Sequencing used blood, either unsorted or a sorted T cell fraction (not recorded which). The receptor source for this set is a male donor with ankylosing spondylitis or in good health (not recorded which).

The chain combines TRBV29-1 with TRBJ2-5, with 15 positions matching TRBD2. V trimming: 6 bases; J trimming: 0 bases; junction bases outside the gene matches: 11. Germline lookup yields CDR1 SQVTM and CDR2 ANQGSEA. The CDR3 runs to 18 residues. CDR3 nucleotides: TGCAGCGTATACGCCGGGACTAGCGGGGGGACGTACCAAGAGACCCAGTACTTC. Translated: CSVYAGTSGGTYQETQYF.

This clonotype was recorded at least ten times. This chain joins TRBV5-1 and TRBJ2-7, with D tentatively TRBD1 (5 bases). The CDR3 is 14 amino acids. Germline-derived CDR1 and CDR2 are SGHRS and YFSETQ. V gave up 0 bases and J gave up 6 bases, with 13 bases separating them. The CDR3 protein is CASSLATDLSEQYF. In DNA, the CDR3 is TGCGCCAGCAGCTTGGCGACAGATTTAAGCGAGCAGTACTTC.

This clonotype was observed many times. The gene calls are TRBV2 and TRBJ2-3; the D gene is possibly TRBD1 (5 bases). V was clipped by 3 bases and J by 4 bases, with 14 bases between them. Germline V gene lookup returns CDR1 SNHLY and CDR2 FYNNEI. This CDR3 spans 15 amino acids. CDR3 amino acids: CASSELRGEADTQYF. The CDR3 DNA follows: TGTGCCAGCAGTGAGTTAAGGGGCGAAGCAGATACGCAGTATTTT.

The V gene is TRBV6-1, the J gene TRBJ1-4; maybe TRBD1 (6 bases). The ends were cut back, 6 bases at V and 6 bases at J, with 20 bases in the middle. The CDR3 runs to 16 residues. Looked up from germline, CDR1 is MNHNS and CDR2 is SASEGT. The CDR3 DNA is TGTGCCAGCAGGCCCGGGACACCAAGCCTGCATGAAAAACTGTTTTTT. The encoded protein is CASRPGTPSLHEKLFF.

This clonotype showed up many times. The gene calls are TRBV7-3 and TRBJ2-2; TRBD2 might be the D (7 bases). Trimming removed 3 bases from V and 2 bases from J, with 13 bases in between. Germline assignment: CDR1 SGHTA and CDR2 FQGTGA. This CDR3 comprises 16 residues. CDR3 in DNA: TGTGCCAGCAGCTTCGAGGGGGGGAGCAACACCGGGGAGCTGTTTTTT. Its translation: CASSFEGGSNTGELFF.

This clonotype appeared a few times. The chain is built from TRBV5-1 and TRBJ2-7; no clear D. The germline CDR1 and CDR2 sequences are SGHRS and YFSETQ. Trimming stripped 1 base from V and 0 bases from J, with 8 bases between. This CDR3 has 14 residues. The CDR3, as DNA: TGCGCCAGCAGCTTGATTGCCAGCTCCTACGAGCAGTACTTC. This encodes CASSLIASSYEQYF.

This clonotype was detected a few times. The rearrangement uses TRBV5-1 and TRBJ2-3, with TRBD2 matching 14 bases. Trimming removed 4 bases from V and 4 bases from J; junction bases left unmatched: 11. Germline V gene lookup returns CDR1 SGHRS and CDR2 YFSETQ. CDR3 length: 18 amino acids. Here the CDR3 reads CASSAKGLAGAGSDTQYF. The DNA for the CDR3 is TGCGCCAGCAGCGCAAAGGGACTAGCGGGGGCAGGTTCAGATACGCAGTATTTT.

This clonotype was seen more than once but under ten times. The chain joins TRBV7-9 to TRBJ1-2; D gene uncertain. V was clipped by 0 bases and J by 7 bases, with 15 bases between them. This CDR3 has 15 amino acids. In germline, CDR1 is SEHNR, CDR2 FQNEAQ (reference sequence). The CDR3 nucleotides read TGTGCCAGCAGCTTAGCCTCTACGGAGGCTCTTGGCTACACCTTC. Translating gives CASSLASTEALGYTF.

In this sample, this clonotype turned up a few times. The gene calls are TRBV3-1 and TRBJ2-1, with TRBD2 matching over 11 bases. This CDR3 contains 16 residues. Germline lookup yields CDR1 LGHDT and CDR2 YNNKEL (reference sequence). J gave up 5 bases and V 3 bases, and 6 bases lay outside the gene matches. Here the CDR3 reads CASSQLAGGLDNEQFF. The CDR3 DNA sequence: TGTGCCAGCAGCCAGCTAGCGGGGGGATTAGACAATGAGCAGTTCTTC.

The CDR3 region has the DNA TGTGCCAGCGGAGCCGGGACGGACCGCGGGGGCAATCAGCCCCAGCATTTT. This encodes CASGAGTDRGGNQPQHF. The J gene is TRBJ1-5, the V gene TRBV12-3 or TRBV12-4; D might be TRBD1 (5 bases). Deletions cut 8 bases from V and 2 bases from J, with 22 bases between. The CDR3 covers 17 residues.

This clonotype was found many times. V usage is TRBV6-1 and J usage is TRBJ1-3, with D perhaps TRBD1 (5 bases). Trimming removed 6 bases at V and 8 bases at J, with 14 bases between. Germline values: CDR1 MNHNS, CDR2 SASEGT. The CDR3 is 13 amino acids. CDR3 sequence: CASSNTLGDTIYF. CDR3 DNA: TGTGCCAGCAGCAACACCCTAGGGGACACCATATATTTT.

The rearrangement links TRBV2 to TRBJ2-7; tentative D call: TRBD1 (5 bases). The V end lost 5 bases, the J end lost 0 bases, and 11 bases lay between the germline ends. Germline V gene lookup returns CDR1 SNHLY and CDR2 FYNNEI. The CDR3 runs to 14 residues. This CDR3 is CASSMDTSSYEQYF. The CDR3 region has the DNA TGTGCCAGCAGTATGGACACCAGCTCCTACGAGCAGTACTTC.

This clonotype was detected many times. The chain couples TRBV20-1 to TRBJ1-2; D gene uncertain. Germline-derived CDR1 and CDR2 are DFQATT and SNEGSKA (reference sequence). CDR3 length: 14 residues. The V and J ends lost 0 bases and 2 bases respectively, with 10 bases between them. The CDR3 sequence is CSARDFDENYGYTF. The CDR3 DNA sequence: TGCAGTGCTAGAGATTTTGATGAGAACTATGGCTACACCTTC.

This clonotype appeared many times. The chain uses TRBV29-1 and TRBJ2-1; the D gene is possibly TRBD1 (6 bases). Trimming took off 6 bases at V and 10 bases at J, with 22 bases between the two ends. Germline CDR1 and CDR2: SQVTM and ANQGSEA. The CDR3 has 14 amino acids. CDR3 coding DNA: TGCAGCGTCGGAAAGGGGGTGGGATTGGGAGAGCAGTTCTTC. Protein sequence: CSVGKGVGLGEQFF.

This clonotype has a count of ten or more. V gene TRBV11-2 combines with J gene TRBJ1-4; D gene ambiguous. Between the trimmed V and J ends, which lost 5 bases and 5 bases, there was a span of 3 bases. The CDR3 is 11 residues long. CDR1 is SGHAT, CDR2 FQNNGV, per germline. In DNA form, the CDR3 reads TGTGCCAGCAGCCAGAATGAAAAACTGTTTTTT. This codes for CASSQNEKLFF.

This clonotype was recorded at least ten times. The CDR3 spells CASSPGRVNGYTF. CDR3 nucleotides: TGCGCCAGCAGCCCTGGCCGGGTTAATGGCTACACCTTC. The chain couples TRBV5-1 to TRBJ1-2; D is unclear. Between the trimmed V and J ends, which lost 4 bases and 6 bases, there was a span of 13 bases. Germline assignment: CDR1 SGHRS and CDR2 YFSETQ. The CDR3 length is 13 residues.

The chain joins TRBV14 to TRBJ2-1; 7 bases line up with TRBD1. The V gene's germline CDR1 is SGHDN and CDR2 FVKESK. There are 13 residues in the CDR3. V was pared by 5 bases and J by 8 bases, with 6 bases of the junction left unmatched. CDR3: CASSKQGIHEQFF. The CDR3, as DNA: TGTGCCAGCAGCAAACAGGGGATCCATGAGCAGTTCTTC.

This clonotype was seen many times. The genes are TRBV3-1 and TRBJ1-1, with 7 bases fitting TRBD1. CDR3 size: 14 residues. Germline trimming cut 0 bases from V and 8 bases from J; bases unmatched to any gene: 6. Germline values: CDR1 LGHDT, CDR2 YNNKEL (reference sequence). The CDR3, as DNA: TGTGCCAGCAGCCAAGATATCGACAGGGTAGAAGCTTTCTTT. It codes for CASSQDIDRVEAFF.

This clonotype has a count of ten or more. The rearrangement uses TRBV27 and TRBJ2-7; 7 bases align to TRBD1. This CDR3 has 13 residues. After removal of 0 bases from V and 5 bases from J, the junction contained 1 base not matched to a gene. Per the germline V gene, CDR1 is MNHEY and CDR2 is SMNVEV (reference sequence). This CDR3 is CASSLSTGNEQYF. The CDR3 region has the DNA TGTGCCAGCAGTTTATCGACAGGGAACGAGCAGTACTTC.

This clonotype was picked up a small number of times. In nucleotides, the CDR3 is TGCGCCAGCAGCTTGGCCCAGGGGGCCGCTGGTTACGAGCAGTACTTC. This codes for CASSLAQGAAGYEQYF. This chain links TRBV5-1 with TRBJ2-7; TRBD1 matches at 8 bases. Germline-derived CDR1 and CDR2 are SGHRS and YFSETQ. The junction had 9 bases not matched to a gene; V was cut back by 0 bases and J by 4 bases. This CDR3 comprises 16 residues.

With regard to this clonotype: A read error may account for a junction end that differs from germline. V is TRBV29-1 and J is TRBJ2-3; 12 bases line up with TRBD1. CDR1 SQVTM and CDR2 ANQGSEA come from the germline V gene. There are 16 residues in the CDR3. CDR3 sequence (DNA): TGCAGCGCTGAAGGGACAGGGGGCATCGGCACAGATACGCAGTATTTT. Protein sequence: CSAEGTGGIGTDTQYF.

The CDR3 coding sequence is TGTGCCAGCAGCTCCCAGACAGGGACTGAAGCTTTCTTT. Translated, it gives CASSSQTGTEAFF. The V and J genes are TRBV7-3 and TRBJ1-1, with TRBD1 identical over 7 bases. V lost 4 bases, J lost 5 bases, and 4 bases stayed unmatched. This CDR3 is built from 13 residues. Germline assignment: CDR1 SGHTA and CDR2 FQGTGA.

In this sample, this clonotype turned up many times. V usage is TRBV30 and J usage is TRBJ1-1, with a possible D match to TRBD1 (6 bases). The CDR3 spans 14 residues. V lost 1 base, J lost 4 bases, and 13 bases lay in between. Germline CDR1 and CDR2: GTSNPN and SVGIG (reference sequence). The CDR3 coding sequence is TGTGCCTGGAGTGCGGCTAACAGGGTCACTGAAGCTTTCTTT. This sequence encodes CAWSAANRVTEAFF.

This clonotype was seen more than once but under ten times. CDR3 loop: CASSRDGTTNEQFF. In nucleotides, the CDR3 is TGTGCCAGCAGCCGCGATGGGACAACCAATGAGCAGTTCTTC. The chain is built from TRBV7-2 and TRBJ2-1; D is possibly TRBD1 (6 bases). Trimming took 5 bases from V and 6 from J, leaving 14 bases between them. CDR3 length equals 14 residues. Germline loops: CDR1 SGHTA, CDR2 FQGNSA. Variable domain in full (rest from reference TRBV7-2 and TRBJ2-1): GAGVSQSPSNKVTEKGKDVELRCDPISGHTALYWYRQSLGQGLEFLIYFQGNSAPDKSGLPSDRFSAERTGGSVSTLTIQRTQQEDSAVYLCASSRDGTTNEQFFGPGTRLTVL.